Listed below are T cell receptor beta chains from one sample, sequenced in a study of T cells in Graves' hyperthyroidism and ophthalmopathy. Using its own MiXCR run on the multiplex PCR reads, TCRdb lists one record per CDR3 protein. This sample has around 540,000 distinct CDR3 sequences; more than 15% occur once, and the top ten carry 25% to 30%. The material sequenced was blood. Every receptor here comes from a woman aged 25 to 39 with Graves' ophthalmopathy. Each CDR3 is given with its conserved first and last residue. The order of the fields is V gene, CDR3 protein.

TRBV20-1	CSAKVAAEQFF
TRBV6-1	CASSKRQGPYEQYF
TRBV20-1	CSATQGAGANVLTF
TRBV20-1	CSGNSGSSYNEQFF
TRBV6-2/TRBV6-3	CASSYAPPLQETQYF
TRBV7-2	CASSLVSISVTDTQYF
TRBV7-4	CASSGGPGEQPQHF
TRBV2	CASSGNSGASYQPQHF
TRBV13	CASTPPMDQETQYF
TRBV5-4	CATLGPSGRGSYNEQFF
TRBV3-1	CASSQEGQNNSPLHF
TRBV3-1	CASSPEGRGYTF
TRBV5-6	CASSLDGSASEQYF
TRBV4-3	CASSQPGLAGVSGANVLTF
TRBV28	CVSSLGRLAFF
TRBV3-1	CASSRVGGSYEQYF
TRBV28	CASSFPYSNQPQHF
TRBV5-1	CASSLASLNYNEQFF
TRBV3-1	CASSQGTGGEQPQHF
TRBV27	CASSLTGGGYYEQYF
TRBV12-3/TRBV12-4	CASSPPGANQPQHF
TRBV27	CASSPFRQGPGNTIYF
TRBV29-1	CSVERTGAGEQYF
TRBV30	CAWSVPGAGYGYTF
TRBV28	CASREGTFAGETQYF
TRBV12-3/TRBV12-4	CASSFRASWETQYF
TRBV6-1	CASSEDGRDGSPLHF
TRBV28	CASSLLLAGGERRRGANVLTF
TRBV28	CASSTIAGDNQETQYF
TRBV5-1	CASSLGGFSYNEQFF
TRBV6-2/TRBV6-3	CASTYRLAAPSTDTQYF
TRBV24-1	CATSGTSGKSSYEQYF
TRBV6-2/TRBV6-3	CASSSRDRVTQYF
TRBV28	CASSHIQGPYEQYF
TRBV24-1	CATSDFEGAPTDTQYF
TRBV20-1	CSARDLNQFHTDTQYF
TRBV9	CASSVGGGLAGGYEQYF
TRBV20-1	CSARVFSTDTQYF
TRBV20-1	CSAPPQGWSPLHF
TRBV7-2	CASSLLYRADGYTF
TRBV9	CASSVRASGNYAGELSF
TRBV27	CASSFRGYNSPLHF
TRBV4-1	CASSKMGGGVANTGELFF
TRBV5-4	CASSLDRRGGYGNTIYF
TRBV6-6	CASSYSILARAFF
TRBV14	CASSPLGGSGNEQFF
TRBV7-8	CASSFGVPGETQYF
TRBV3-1	CASSQGSWGATPLHF
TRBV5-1	CASSLTAKNGYTF
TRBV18	CASSSGMEEKLFF
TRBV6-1	CASRRGASGRSYEQYF
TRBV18	CASSPSHEQYF
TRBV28	CASSLPPLGTGLKGLDRHGYTF
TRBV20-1	CSARVGHSNTEAFF
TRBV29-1	CSVEDRGGEKLFF
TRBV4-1	CASSQDRAGQAEAFF
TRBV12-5	CASGPNGDRGAAEQYF
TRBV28	CASSGDSLYGYTF
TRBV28	CASSLGPGLNVLTF